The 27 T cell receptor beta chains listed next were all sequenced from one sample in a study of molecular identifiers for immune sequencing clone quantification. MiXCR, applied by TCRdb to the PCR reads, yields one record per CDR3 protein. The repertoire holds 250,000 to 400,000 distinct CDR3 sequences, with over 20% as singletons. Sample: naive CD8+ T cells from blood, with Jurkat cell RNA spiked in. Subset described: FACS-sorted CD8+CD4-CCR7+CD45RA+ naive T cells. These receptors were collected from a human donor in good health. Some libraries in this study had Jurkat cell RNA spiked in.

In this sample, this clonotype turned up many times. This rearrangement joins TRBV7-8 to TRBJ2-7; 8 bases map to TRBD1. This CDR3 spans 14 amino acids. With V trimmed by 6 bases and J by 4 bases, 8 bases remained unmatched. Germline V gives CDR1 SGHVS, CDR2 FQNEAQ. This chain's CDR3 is CASRPGTGEYEQYF. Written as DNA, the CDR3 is TGTGCCAGCAGGCCCGGGACAGGCGAATACGAGCAGTACTTC.

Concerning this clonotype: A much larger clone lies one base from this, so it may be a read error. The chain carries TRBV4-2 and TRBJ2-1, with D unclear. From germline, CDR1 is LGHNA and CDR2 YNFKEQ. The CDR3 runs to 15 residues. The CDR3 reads CASGQGQRTYNEQFF. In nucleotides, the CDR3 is TGTGCCAGCGGCCAAGGGCAGCGAACCTACAATGAGCAGTTCTTC.

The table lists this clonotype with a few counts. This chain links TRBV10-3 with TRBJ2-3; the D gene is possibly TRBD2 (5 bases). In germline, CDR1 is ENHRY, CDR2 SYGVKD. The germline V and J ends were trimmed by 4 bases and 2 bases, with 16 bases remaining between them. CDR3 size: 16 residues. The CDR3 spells CAISGKEAEHTDTQYF. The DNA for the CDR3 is TGTGCCATCAGTGGCAAAGAAGCGGAACACACAGATACGCAGTATTTT.

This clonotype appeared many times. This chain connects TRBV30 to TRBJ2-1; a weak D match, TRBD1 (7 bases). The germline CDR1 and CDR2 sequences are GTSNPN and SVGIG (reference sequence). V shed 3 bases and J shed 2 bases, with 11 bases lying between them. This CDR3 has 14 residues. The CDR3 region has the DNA TGTGCCTGGAGCGGGGGACAGCCCTACAATGAGCAGTTCTTC. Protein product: CAWSGGQPYNEQFF.

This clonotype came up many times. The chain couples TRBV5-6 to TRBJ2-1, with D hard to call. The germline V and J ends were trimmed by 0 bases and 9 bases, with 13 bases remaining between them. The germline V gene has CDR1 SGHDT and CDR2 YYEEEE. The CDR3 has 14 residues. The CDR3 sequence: CASSLVGQLGEQFF. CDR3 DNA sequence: TGTGCCAGCAGCTTGGTAGGGCAGCTTGGTGAGCAGTTCTTC.

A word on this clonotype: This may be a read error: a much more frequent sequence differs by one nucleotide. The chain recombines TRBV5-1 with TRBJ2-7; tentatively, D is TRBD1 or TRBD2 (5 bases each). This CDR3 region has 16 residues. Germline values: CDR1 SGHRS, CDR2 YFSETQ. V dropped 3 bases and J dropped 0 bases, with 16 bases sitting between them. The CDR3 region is CASSYWAGGSSYEQYF. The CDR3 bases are TGCGCCAGCAGCTATTGGGCTGGGGGAAGCTCCTACGAGCAGTACTTC.

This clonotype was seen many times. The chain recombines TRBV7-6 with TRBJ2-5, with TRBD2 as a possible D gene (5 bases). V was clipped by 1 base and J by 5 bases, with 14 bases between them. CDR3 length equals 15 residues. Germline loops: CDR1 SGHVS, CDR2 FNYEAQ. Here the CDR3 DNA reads TGTGCCAGCAGCTTAGAGAGGCTCGGGATGGAGACCCAGTACTTC. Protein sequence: CASSLERLGMETQYF.

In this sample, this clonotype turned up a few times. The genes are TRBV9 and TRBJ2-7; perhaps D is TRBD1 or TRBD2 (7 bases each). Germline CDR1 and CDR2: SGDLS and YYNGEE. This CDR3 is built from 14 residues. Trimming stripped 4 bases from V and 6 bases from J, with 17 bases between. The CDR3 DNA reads TGTGCCAGCAGCCCAGGGGGGGTACCTTCCGAGCAGTACTTC. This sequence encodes CASSPGGVPSEQYF.

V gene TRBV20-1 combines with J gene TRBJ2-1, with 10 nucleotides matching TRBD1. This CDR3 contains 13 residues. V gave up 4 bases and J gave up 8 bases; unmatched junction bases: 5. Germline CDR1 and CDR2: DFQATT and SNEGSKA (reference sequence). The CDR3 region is CSAKGTGAHEQFF. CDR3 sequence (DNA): TGCAGTGCTAAAGGGACAGGGGCCCATGAGCAGTTCTTC.

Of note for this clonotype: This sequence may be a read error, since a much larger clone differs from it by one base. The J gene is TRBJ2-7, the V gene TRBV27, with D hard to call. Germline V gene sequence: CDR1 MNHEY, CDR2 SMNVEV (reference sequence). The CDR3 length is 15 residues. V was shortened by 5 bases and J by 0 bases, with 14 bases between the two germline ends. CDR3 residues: CASSPRSAASYEQYF. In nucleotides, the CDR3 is TGTGCCAGCAGTCCCCGATCGGCCGCCTCCTACGAGCAGTACTTC.

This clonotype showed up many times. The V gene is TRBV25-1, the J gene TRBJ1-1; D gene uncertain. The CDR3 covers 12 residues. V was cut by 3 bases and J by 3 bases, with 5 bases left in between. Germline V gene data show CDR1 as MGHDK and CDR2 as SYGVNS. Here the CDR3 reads CASSDYYTEAFF. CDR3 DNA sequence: TGTGCCAGCAGTGACTATTACACTGAAGCTTTCTTT.

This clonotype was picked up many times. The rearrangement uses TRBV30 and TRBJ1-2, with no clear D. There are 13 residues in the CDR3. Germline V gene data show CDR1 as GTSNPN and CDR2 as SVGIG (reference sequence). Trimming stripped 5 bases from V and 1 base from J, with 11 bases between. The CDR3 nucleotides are TGTGCCTGGGAGTCGGGCAATAACTATGGCTACACCTTC. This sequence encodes CAWESGNNYGYTF.

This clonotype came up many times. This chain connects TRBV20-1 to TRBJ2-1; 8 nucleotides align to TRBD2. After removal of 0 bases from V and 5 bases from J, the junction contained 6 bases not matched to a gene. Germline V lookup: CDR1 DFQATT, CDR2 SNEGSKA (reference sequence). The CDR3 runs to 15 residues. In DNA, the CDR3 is TGCAGTGCTAGAGATTCTACTAGCGGTAACAATGAGCAGTTCTTC. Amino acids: CSARDSTSGNNEQFF.

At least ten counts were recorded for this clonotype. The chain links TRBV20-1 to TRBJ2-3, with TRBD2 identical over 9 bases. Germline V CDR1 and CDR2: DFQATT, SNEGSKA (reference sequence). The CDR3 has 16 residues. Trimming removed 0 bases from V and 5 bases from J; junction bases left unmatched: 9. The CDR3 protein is CSARDGLAGSIDTQYF. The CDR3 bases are TGCAGTGCTAGAGATGGCCTAGCGGGGTCCATAGATACGCAGTATTTT.

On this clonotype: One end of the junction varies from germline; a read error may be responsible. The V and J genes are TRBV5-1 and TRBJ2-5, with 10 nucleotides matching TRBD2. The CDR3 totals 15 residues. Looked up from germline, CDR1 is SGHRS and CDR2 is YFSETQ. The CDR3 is CASSFSGGPQETRYF. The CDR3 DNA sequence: TGCGCCAGCAGCTTTAGCGGGGGGCCCCAAGAGACCCGGTACTTC. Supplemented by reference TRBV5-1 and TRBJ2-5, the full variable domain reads KAGVTQTPRYLIKTRGQQVTLSCSPISGHRSVSWYQQTPGQGLQFLFEYFSETQRNKGNFPGRFSGRQFSNSRSEMNVSTLELGDSALYLCASSFSGGPQETRYFGPGTRLLVL.

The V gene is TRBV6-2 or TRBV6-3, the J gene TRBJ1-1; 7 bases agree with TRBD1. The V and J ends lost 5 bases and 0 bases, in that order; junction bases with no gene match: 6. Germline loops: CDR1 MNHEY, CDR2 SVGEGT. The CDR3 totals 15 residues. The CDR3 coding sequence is TGTGCCAGCAGTCGGACAGGCCCTATGAACACTGAAGCTTTCTTT. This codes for CASSRTGPMNTEAFF.

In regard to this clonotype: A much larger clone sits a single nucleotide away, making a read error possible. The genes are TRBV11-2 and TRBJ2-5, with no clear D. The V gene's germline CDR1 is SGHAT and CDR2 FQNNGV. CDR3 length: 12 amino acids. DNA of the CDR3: TGTGCCAGCAGCCCCAGTTCGGCGACCCAGCACTTC. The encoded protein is CASSPSSATQHF. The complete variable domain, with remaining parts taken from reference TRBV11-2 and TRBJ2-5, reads EAGVAQSPRYKIIEKRQSVAFWCNPISGHATLYWYQQILGQGPKLLIQFQNNGVVDDSQLPKDRFSAERLKGVDSTLKIQPAKLEDSAVYLCASSPSSATQHFGPGTRLLVL.

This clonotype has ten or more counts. The CDR3 sequence is CSVEPRLLNEQFF. CDR3 nucleotide sequence: TGCAGCGTCGAACCTCGACTTCTCAATGAGCAGTTCTTC. V usage is TRBV29-1 and J usage is TRBJ2-1; D remains unclear. The CDR3 is 13 residues long. Germline CDR1 SQVTM, CDR2 ANQGSEA. V lost 6 bases and J lost 6, with 15 bases in between.

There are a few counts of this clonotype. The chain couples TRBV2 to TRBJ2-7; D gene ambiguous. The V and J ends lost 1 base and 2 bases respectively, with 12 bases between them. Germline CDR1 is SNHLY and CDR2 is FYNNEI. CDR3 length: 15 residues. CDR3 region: CASSEGVRVTYEQYF. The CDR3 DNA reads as TGTGCCAGCAGTGAAGGTGTTAGGGTAACCTACGAGCAGTACTTC.

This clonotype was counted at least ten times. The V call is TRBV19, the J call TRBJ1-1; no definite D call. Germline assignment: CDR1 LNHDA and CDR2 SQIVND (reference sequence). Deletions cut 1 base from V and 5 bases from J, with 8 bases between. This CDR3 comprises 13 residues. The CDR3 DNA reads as TGTGCCAGTAGTATAGGTGGGTGGACTGAAGCTTTCTTT. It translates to CASSIGGWTEAFF.

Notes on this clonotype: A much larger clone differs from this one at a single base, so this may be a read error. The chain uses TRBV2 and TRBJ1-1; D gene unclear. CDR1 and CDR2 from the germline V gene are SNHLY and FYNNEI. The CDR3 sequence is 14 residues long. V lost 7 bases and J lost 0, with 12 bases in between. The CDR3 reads CASKEGIMNTEAFF. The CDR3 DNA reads TGTGCCAGCAAAGAGGGAATTATGAACACTGAAGCTTTCTTT.

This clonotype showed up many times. CDR3 DNA sequence: TGTGCCTGGAGTGAAGGACTAGGAAACTATGAGCAGTTCTTC. This gives the protein CAWSEGLGNYEQFF. The chain links TRBV30 to TRBJ2-1, with 7 nucleotides matching TRBD2. This CDR3 comprises 14 residues. Germline V gives CDR1 GTSNPN, CDR2 SVGIG (reference sequence). J gave up 8 bases and V 1 base, and 8 bases lay outside the gene matches.

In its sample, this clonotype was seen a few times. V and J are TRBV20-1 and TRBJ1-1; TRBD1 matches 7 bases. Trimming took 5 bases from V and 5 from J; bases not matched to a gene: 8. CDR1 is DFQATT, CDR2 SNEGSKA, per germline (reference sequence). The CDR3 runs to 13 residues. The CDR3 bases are TGCAGTGCTCTTACAGGGGTTGGGACTGAAGCTTTCTTT. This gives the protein CSALTGVGTEAFF.

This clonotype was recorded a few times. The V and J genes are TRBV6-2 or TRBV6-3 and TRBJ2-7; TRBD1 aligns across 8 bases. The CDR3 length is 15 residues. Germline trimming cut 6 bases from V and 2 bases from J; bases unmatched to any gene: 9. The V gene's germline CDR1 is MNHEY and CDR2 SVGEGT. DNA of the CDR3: TGTGCCAGCAGCCTTGGACAGGGATTGACCTACGAGCAGTACTTC. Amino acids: CASSLGQGLTYEQYF.

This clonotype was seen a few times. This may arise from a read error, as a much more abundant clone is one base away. CDR3 protein: CASSSTGGNEQFF. Written as DNA, the CDR3 is TGCGCCAGCAGCTCGACAGGGGGCAATGAGCAGTTCTTC. V is TRBV5-1 and J is TRBJ2-1; TRBD1 matches 9 bases. The CDR3 is 13 residues long. Looked up from germline, CDR1 is SGHRS and CDR2 is YFSETQ. Unmatched junction bases numbered 1, after V lost 3 bases and J lost 6 bases.

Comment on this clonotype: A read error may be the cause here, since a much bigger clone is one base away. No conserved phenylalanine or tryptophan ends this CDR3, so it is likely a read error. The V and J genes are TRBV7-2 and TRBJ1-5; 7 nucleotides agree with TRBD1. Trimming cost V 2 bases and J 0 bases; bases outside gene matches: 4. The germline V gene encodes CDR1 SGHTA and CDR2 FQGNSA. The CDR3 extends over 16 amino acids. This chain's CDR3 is CASSLLRGPSNQPQHL. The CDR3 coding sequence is TGTGCCAGCAGCTTACTAAGGGGGCCTAGCAATCAGCCCCAGCATCTT.

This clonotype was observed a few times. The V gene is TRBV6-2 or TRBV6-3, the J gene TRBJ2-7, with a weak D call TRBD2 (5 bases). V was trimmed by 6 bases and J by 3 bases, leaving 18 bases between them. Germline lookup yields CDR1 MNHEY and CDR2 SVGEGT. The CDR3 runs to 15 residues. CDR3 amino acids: CASRRGPNEYYEQYF. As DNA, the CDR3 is TGTGCCAGCAGACGGGGTCCGAACGAATACTACGAGCAGTACTTC.